This TCR beta chain was documented in a study of tumor-infiltrating lymphocytes in oesophageal squamous cell carcinoma. Between the trimmed V and J ends, which lost 0 bases and 4 bases, there was a span of 10 bases. The CDR3 spans 14 residues. The germline V gene encodes CDR1 ENHRY and CDR2 SYGVKD. One entry per CDR3 protein results from TCRdb running MiXCR on the PCR reads. The sample records some 11,000 distinct CDR3 sequences, under 70% being singletons. This TCR was recovered from a female donor with esophageal squamous cell carcinoma. The rearrangement joins TRBV10-3 to TRBJ2-7, with D hard to call. What was sequenced was esophageal tumor tissue. CDR3 amino acids: CAISESTHRYEQYF. The DNA of the CDR3 is TGTGCCATCAGTGAGTCGACTCATCGGTACGAGCAGTACTTC.